Below are 10 T cell receptor beta chains sequenced from a single sample in a study of siplizumab effects on memory and regulatory T cells. TCRdb's copy holds only in-frame clones and misses some; the assay was immunoSEQ multiplex PCR. The sample yields 94,000 or so clones, 90% to 95% seen once. Material: CD8+ T cells sorted from blood. The receptors were gathered from a human donor in good health.

This rearrangement joins TRBV5-4 to TRBJ1-6; D possibly corresponds to TRBD1 (6 bases). V was clipped by 0 bases and J by 7 bases, with 8 bases between them. CDR3 length: 14 amino acids. CDR1 is SGHNT, CDR2 YYREEE, per germline (reference sequence). The DNA of the CDR3 is TGTGCCAGCAGCTTGGGGACAGAGAATTCACCCCTCCACTTT. Protein product: CASSLGTENSPLHF.

The rearrangement uses TRBV6-1 and TRBJ2-1; D is undetermined. CDR3 length equals 15 residues. Germline V gene sequence: CDR1 MNHNS, CDR2 SASEGT. Trimming cost V 1 base and J 0 bases, with 7 bases left between them. The CDR3: CASSEDRGSYNEQFF. CDR3 bases: TGTGCCAGCAGTGAAGACAGAGGCTCCTACAATGAGCAGTTCTTC.

The chain employs TRBV27 and TRBJ1-5; D remains ambiguous. The length of the CDR3 is 15 residues. Per the germline V gene, CDR1 is MNHEY and CDR2 is SMNVEV (reference sequence). Deletions cut 1 base from V and 1 base from J, with 8 bases between. This CDR3 is CASSLYPPSNQPQHF. CDR3 sequence (DNA): TGTGCCAGCAGTTTATACCCCCCCAGCAATCAGCCCCAGCATTTT.

The chain combines TRBV2 with TRBJ2-1; possibly TRBD1 for D (5 bases). Germline V lookup: CDR1 SNHLY, CDR2 FYNNEI. The CDR3 sequence is 13 residues long. V lost 7 bases, J lost 4 bases, and 11 bases lay in between. CDR3 amino acids: CASTATGYNEQFF. CDR3 DNA sequence: TGTGCCAGCACCGCTACAGGATACAATGAGCAGTTCTTC.

The chain joins TRBV7-9 to TRBJ1-5; 7 bases are a match to TRBD1. This CDR3 contains 17 residues. With V trimmed by 3 bases and J by 5 bases, 13 bases remained unmatched. Germline V gene lookup returns CDR1 SEHNR and CDR2 FQNEAQ (reference sequence). CDR3 coding DNA: TGTGCCAGCAGCTTCTCAGGGGCCGAGGGGGCCGATCAGCCCCAGCATTTT. It codes for CASSFSGAEGADQPQHF.

V and J are TRBV29-1 and TRBJ2-4; TRBD1 aligns across 9 bases. CDR3 length: 12 amino acids. Germline CDR1 SQVTM, CDR2 ANQGSEA. V shed 5 bases and J 11 bases; nucleotides not matched to a gene: 7. The CDR3 spells CSVIDRGILQYF. The CDR3 nucleotides read TGCAGCGTTATTGACAGGGGGATTCTTCAGTACTTC. The whole variable domain, filled in from reference TRBV29-1 and TRBJ2-4, reads SAVISQKPSRDICQRGTSLTIQCQVDSQVTMMFWYRQQPGQSLTLIATANQGSEATYESGFVIDKFPISRPNLTFSTLTVSNMSPEDSSIYLCSVIDRGILQYFGAGTRLSVL.

V gene TRBV19 combines with J gene TRBJ1-1; D remains ambiguous. The CDR3 spans 13 residues. Germline V lookup: CDR1 LNHDA, CDR2 SQIVND (reference sequence). V was cut by 7 bases and J by 1 base, with 10 bases left in between. The CDR3 protein is CASMGVGNTEAFF. The CDR3 DNA reads as TGTGCCAGTATGGGCGTTGGGAACACTGAAGCTTTCTTT.

V and J are TRBV20-1 and TRBJ2-1, with D unresolved. V lost 1 base to trimming and J lost 6 bases, with 4 bases between them. Germline CDR1 is DFQATT and CDR2 is SNEGSKA (reference sequence). There are 11 residues in the CDR3. The CDR3 loop reads CSARVANEQFF. The CDR3 nucleotides read TGCAGTGCTAGAGTGGCCAATGAGCAGTTCTTC.

The rearrangement uses TRBV13 and TRBJ2-7; tentatively, D is TRBD1 (6 bases). Trimming stripped 6 bases from V and 3 bases from J, with 12 bases between. Per the germline V gene, CDR1 is PRHDT and CDR2 is FYEKMQ (reference sequence). This CDR3 has 13 amino acids. CDR3 amino acids: CASRQGIGYEQYF. In DNA, the CDR3 is TGTGCCAGCAGACAGGGTATAGGCTACGAGCAGTACTTC. Full variable domain (missing parts from reference TRBV13 and TRBJ2-7): AAGVIQSPRHLIKEKRETATLKCYPIPRHDTVYWYQQGPGQDPQFLISFYEKMQSDKGSIPDRFSAQQFSDYHSELNMSSLELGDSALYFCASRQGIGYEQYFGPGTRLTVT.

The chain recombines TRBV27 with TRBJ2-1; D ambiguous. The germline CDR1 and CDR2 sequences are MNHEY and SMNVEV (reference sequence). This CDR3 is built from 13 residues. Deletions cut 8 bases from V and 8 bases from J, with 16 bases between. CDR3 sequence (DNA): TGTGCCAGCCAAGCCCGCGAGGCGGATGAGCAGTTCTTC. It translates to CASQAREADEQFF.